These 5 T cell receptor beta chains came from one sample sequenced in a study of T cells in Graves' hyperthyroidism and ophthalmopathy. Template material for amplifying TCR beta CDR3 regions consisted of RNA transcripts. First-round RT-PCR of the TCR CDR3 relied on the HTBI primer set. Each CDR3 protein gets one entry after TCRdb re-called the multiplex PCR reads with MiXCR. The data show approximately 600,000 distinct CDR3 sequences, roughly 20% seen once. Sequenced input: blood. Receptor source: a man aged 25-45 years with Graves' ophthalmopathy.

The gene calls are TRBV6-2 or TRBV6-3 and TRBJ2-1, with D possibly matching TRBD1 (5 bases). The CDR3 totals 17 residues. Deletions cut 6 bases from V and 8 bases from J, with 26 bases between. In germline, CDR1 is MNHEY, CDR2 SVGEGT. The CDR3 sequence is CASSKRAEYGWGDEQFF. CDR3 sequence (DNA): TGTGCCAGCAGCAAACGGGCCGAATACGGGTGGGGCGATGAGCAGTTCTTC.

V is TRBV6-1 and J is TRBJ2-1; 7 nucleotides align to TRBD2. CDR1 and CDR2 (germline): MNHNS, SASEGT. The CDR3 runs 17 residues. V lost 4 bases to trimming and J lost 1 base; unmatched junction nucleotides: 10. CDR3 coding DNA: TGTGCCAGCAGTGCCATAATCGTCGGGGGGTCCTACAATGAGCAGTTCTTC. Its translation: CASSAIIVGGSYNEQFF.

This chain uses TRBV5-1 with TRBJ1-1; the D gene is possibly TRBD1 (5 bases). The CDR3 extends over 14 amino acids. Germline V gene lookup returns CDR1 SGHRS and CDR2 YFSETQ. The V end lost 0 bases, the J end lost 3 bases, and 9 bases lay between the germline ends. The CDR3 DNA reads as TGCGCCAGCAGCTTGGAGGGGTCTTACACTGAAGCTTTCTTT. Its translation is CASSLEGSYTEAFF.

This clonotype has ten or more counts. The gene calls are TRBV11-2 and TRBJ2-1, with TRBD2 identical over 8 bases. The CDR3 runs to 14 residues. J lost 10 bases, V lost 6 bases, and 11 bases had no gene match. The germline V gene encodes CDR1 SGHAT and CDR2 FQNNGV. CDR3 region: CASSQEAVAGEQFF. DNA for the CDR3: TGTGCCAGCAGTCAAGAAGCGGTAGCGGGAGAGCAGTTCTTC.

This clonotype was counted many times. The rearrangement joins TRBV12-3 or TRBV12-4 to TRBJ1-1, with 10 bases lining up with TRBD1. This CDR3 has 14 residues. Trimming took 5 bases from V and 5 from J; bases not matched to a gene: 5. As DNA, the CDR3 is TGTGCCAGCAGTCGACAGGGGGCACGGACTGAAGCTTTCTTT. Translated, it gives CASSRQGARTEAFF.